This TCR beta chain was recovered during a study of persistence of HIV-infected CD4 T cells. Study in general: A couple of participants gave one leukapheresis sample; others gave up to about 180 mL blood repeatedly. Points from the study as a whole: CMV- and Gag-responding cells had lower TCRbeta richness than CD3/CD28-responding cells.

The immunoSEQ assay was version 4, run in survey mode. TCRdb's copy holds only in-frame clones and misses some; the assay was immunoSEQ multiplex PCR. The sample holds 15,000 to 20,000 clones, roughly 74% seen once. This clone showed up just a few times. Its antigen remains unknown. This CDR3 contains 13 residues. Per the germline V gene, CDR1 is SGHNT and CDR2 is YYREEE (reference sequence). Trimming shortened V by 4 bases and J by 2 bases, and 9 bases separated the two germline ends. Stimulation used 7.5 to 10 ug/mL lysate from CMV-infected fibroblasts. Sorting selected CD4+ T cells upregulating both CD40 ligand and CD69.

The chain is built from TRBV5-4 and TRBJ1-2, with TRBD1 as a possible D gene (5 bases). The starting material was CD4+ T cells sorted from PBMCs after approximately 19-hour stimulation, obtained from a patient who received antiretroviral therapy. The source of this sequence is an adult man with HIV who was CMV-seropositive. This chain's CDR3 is CASSPPGNYGYTF. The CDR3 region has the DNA TGTGCCAGCAGCCCCCCAGGGAACTATGGCTACACCTTC.